The 30 T cell receptor beta chains reported below all come from one sample, sequenced in a study of CD8+ T cells in alopecia areata (dated by TCRdb to the late 2010s). The intended sense of this specimen's treatment or condition label: oral pan-JAK inhibitor, 5-10 mg twice daily. Library generation was performed with the immunoSEQ multiplex PCR assay. RNA was extracted from all samples and reverse transcribed into cDNA, which served as template for TCR sequencing. This immuneACCESS table, as held by TCRdb, lists in-frame sequences with V and J called but not all clones. Of the missing ones, under half trace to an unresolved V gene in checked studies; the others have no known cause. The sample yields some 180,000 clones; around 51% were counted once. The ten biggest clones cover roughly a tenth of the sample. Here the sequenced sample was CD8+ T cells sorted from blood, taken around week 54, from a patient treated with tofacitinib. The receptor set was obtained from a human donor with alopecia areata.

This clone came up a few times. The rearrangement joins TRBV6-9 to TRBJ2-2; D is tentatively TRBD1 or TRBD2 (5 bases each). This CDR3 has 15 amino acids. Germline CDR1 is MNHGY and CDR2 is SVAAGI. The ends were cut back, 0 bases at V and 2 bases at J, with 7 bases in the middle. CDR3 in DNA: TGTGCCAGCAGTTATTCTGGGGGAAACACCGGGGAGCTGTTTTTT. This sequence encodes CASSYSGGNTGELFF.

The V and J genes are TRBV6-5 and TRBJ2-3; D remains ambiguous. Trimming removed 5 bases from V and 6 bases from J, with 15 bases in between. The CDR3 sequence is 14 residues long. CDR1 MNHEY and CDR2 SVGAGI come from the germline V gene. CDR3 DNA sequence: TGTGCCAGCAGTCCCTCAGCCGGCCCCGATACGCAGTATTTT. It codes for CASSPSAGPDTQYF.

A few counts support this clone. The chain has TRBV11-2 and TRBJ1-1; D call uncertain. Per germline, CDR1 SGHAT and CDR2 FQNNGV. Trimming removed 3 bases from V and 1 base from J, with 9 bases in between. The CDR3 contains 14 residues. The CDR3 protein is CASSFRQTNTEAFF. DNA of the CDR3: TGTGCCAGCAGCTTTAGGCAGACGAACACTGAAGCTTTCTTT.

The genes are TRBV5-4 and TRBJ1-1; D is undetermined. The CDR3 covers 14 residues. The V end was cut by 0 bases, the J end by 1 base, with 7 bases between. Germline lookup yields CDR1 SGHNT and CDR2 YYREEE (reference sequence). CDR3 DNA sequence: TGTGCCAGCAGCTTGGGCCAAACGAACACTGAAGCTTTCTTT. Its protein is CASSLGQTNTEAFF. Combining the CDR3 with reference TRBV5-4 and TRBJ1-1 gives the whole variable domain ETGVTQSPTHLIKTRGQQVTLRCSSQSGHNTVSWYQQALGQGPQFIFQYYREEENGRGNFPPRFSGLQFPNYSSELNVNALELDDSALYLCASSLGQTNTEAFFGQGTRLTVV.

This clone was seen a few times. V is TRBV2 and J is TRBJ2-7; D possibly corresponds to TRBD2 (6 bases). V lost 5 bases and J 4 bases, leaving 12 bases between the germline ends. This CDR3 region has 13 residues. Germline CDR1 SNHLY, CDR2 FYNNEI. The CDR3 bases are TGTGCCAGCAGTTTCACCCGGGAGTACGAGCAGTACTTC. Translating gives CASSFTREYEQYF.

The sample holds a few counts of this clone. J is TRBJ2-2 and V is TRBV7-8; 11 bases agree with TRBD1. Trimming took 5 bases from V and 5 from J; bases not matched to a gene: 4. CDR1 is SGHVS, CDR2 FQNEAQ, per germline. This CDR3 has 15 residues. CDR3 bases: TGTGCCAGCAGCCACGGACAGGGGGCAACCGGGGAGCTGTTTTTT. It is translated as CASSHGQGATGELFF.

V usage is TRBV13 and J usage is TRBJ1-1, with unresolved D. V gave up 2 bases and J gave up 6 bases, with 4 bases separating them. This CDR3 has 11 residues. The V gene's germline CDR1 is PRHDT and CDR2 FYEKMQ (reference sequence). Written as DNA, the CDR3 is TGTGCCAGCAGCTTAATGGCTGAAGCTTTCTTT. Protein product: CASSLMAEAFF.

There are a few counts of this clone. The rearrangement links TRBV5-6 to TRBJ1-3, with 7 positions matching TRBD1. V lost 2 bases, J lost 0 bases, and 2 bases stayed unmatched. Germline assignment: CDR1 SGHDT and CDR2 YYEEEE. The CDR3 spans 15 residues. CDR3 in DNA: TGTGCCAGCAGCTTCGACAGGGCCTCTGGAAACACCATATATTTT. Its protein product is CASSFDRASGNTIYF.

The chain employs TRBV9 and TRBJ1-2; the D is unclear. The CDR3 sequence is 13 residues long. The V end was cut by 4 bases, the J end by 6 bases, with 13 bases between. Germline assignment: CDR1 SGDLS and CDR2 YYNGEE. CDR3 in DNA: TGTGCCAGCAGCCCGGACTTGCTTAATGGCTACACCTTC. Its protein is CASSPDLLNGYTF.

The rearrangement links TRBV19 to TRBJ1-4, with D tentatively TRBD1 (6 bases). Per germline, CDR1 LNHDA and CDR2 SQIVND (reference sequence). The CDR3 loop spans 14 amino acids. Trimming took 9 bases from V and 7 from J, leaving 18 bases between them. Here the CDR3 DNA reads TGTGCCAGCCATAGGGGGGCTGGTGGTGAAAAACTGTTTTTT. Protein product: CASHRGAGGEKLFF.

The chain couples TRBV29-1 to TRBJ1-1; TRBD1 matches 7 bases. The germline V gene encodes CDR1 SQVTM and CDR2 ANQGSEA. Trimming at V came to 4 bases and at J to 0 bases, leaving 20 bases not matched to a gene. CDR3 size: 19 residues. The CDR3 nucleotides are TGCAGCGTTGTGGACCTAAGACAGGGAAGGCTCGGTATGAACACTGAAGCTTTCTTT. Translated: CSVVDLRQGRLGMNTEAFF.

The chain couples TRBV7-9 to TRBJ2-1, with D perhaps assigned TRBD1 or TRBD2 (5 bases each). CDR1 is SEHNR and CDR2 is FQNEAQ in the germline V gene (reference sequence). CDR3 length equals 15 residues. Trimming took off 5 bases at V and 8 bases at J, with 19 bases between the two ends. CDR3: CASSGPGTTRHEQFF. DNA for the CDR3: TGTGCCAGCAGCGGGCCCGGGACCACACGGCATGAGCAGTTCTTC. The full variable domain, its missing parts supplied by reference TRBV7-9 and TRBJ2-1, is DTGVSQNPRHKITKRGQNVTFRCDPISEHNRLYWYRQTLGQGPEFLTYFQNEAQLEKSRLLSDRFSAERPKGSFSTLEIQRTEQGDSAMYLCASSGPGTTRHEQFFGPGTRLTVL.

This sequence joins TRBV23-1 and TRBJ1-4; the D gene is possibly TRBD1 (5 bases). Being an ORF, TRBV23-1 has a function that is uncertain. The CDR3 contains 17 residues. Trimming left V 0 bases short and J 5 bases short, with 16 bases between. The CDR3 coding sequence is TGCGCCAGCAGTCAATCCACCGGGGCGTGGGGGAATGAAAAACTGTTTTTT. It is translated as CASSQSTGAWGNEKLFF.

There are a few counts of this clone. The CDR3 loop reads CASSPRDGGLWTQYF. CDR3 sequence (DNA): TGTGCCAGCAGCCCCCGGGATGGGGGGTTATGGACCCAGTACTTC. This sequence joins TRBV7-8 and TRBJ2-5, with D perhaps TRBD2 (6 bases). The length of the CDR3 is 15 residues. Germline CDR1 is SGHVS and CDR2 is FQNEAQ. The ends were cut back, 5 bases at V and 7 bases at J, with 20 bases in the middle.

This chain links TRBV27 with TRBJ1-5, with a possible D match to TRBD1 (5 bases). The CDR3 spans 14 residues. Trimming removed 5 bases from V and 2 bases from J, with 10 bases in between. Germline lookup yields CDR1 MNHEY and CDR2 SMNVEV (reference sequence). The CDR3 protein is CASSIQGRNQPQHF. DNA for the CDR3: TGTGCCAGCAGTATTCAGGGTCGCAATCAGCCCCAGCATTTT.

CDR3 sequence: CAWSGTSGVETQYF. CDR3 DNA sequence: TGTGCCTGGAGTGGGACTAGCGGGGTAGAGACCCAGTACTTC. The rearrangement joins TRBV30 to TRBJ2-5; 12 bases are shared with TRBD2. This CDR3 is built from 14 residues. V lost 1 base, J lost 4 bases, and 1 base stayed unmatched. Germline loops: CDR1 GTSNPN, CDR2 SVGIG (reference sequence).

In its sample, this clone was seen a few times. The V gene is TRBV10-3, the J gene TRBJ2-3; D is ambiguous. Trimming took 6 bases from V and 1 from J, leaving 2 bases between them. The length of the CDR3 is 11 residues. Germline CDR1 and CDR2: ENHRY and SYGVKD. CDR3 nucleotide sequence: TGTGCCATCAGGGGCACAGATACGCAGTATTTT. This encodes CAIRGTDTQYF.

This clone was observed a few times. The chain couples TRBV6-5 to TRBJ2-3; D uncertain. Trimming stripped 4 bases from V and 4 bases from J, with 9 bases between. The germline V gene has CDR1 MNHEY and CDR2 SVGAGI. The CDR3 extends over 13 amino acids. In DNA form, the CDR3 reads TGTGCCAGCAGTTCCCGGAAGCCAGATACGCAGTATTTT. Residues: CASSSRKPDTQYF.

The CDR3 coding sequence is TGTGCCAGCAGTGACGGGGGCTTGAAAGAGACCCAGTACTTC. Residues: CASSDGGLKETQYF. This sequence joins TRBV2 and TRBJ2-5, with D possibly being TRBD1 or TRBD2 (6 bases each). Trimming removed 3 bases at V and 3 bases at J, with 11 bases between. This CDR3 is 14 amino acids long. The V gene's germline CDR1 is SNHLY and CDR2 FYNNEI.

Only a few counts were recorded for this clone. J is TRBJ1-5 and V is TRBV19, with D possibly being TRBD1 (6 bases). V was cut by 3 bases and J by 5 bases, with 11 bases left in between. Germline CDR1 is LNHDA and CDR2 is SQIVND (reference sequence). This CDR3 comprises 14 residues. The CDR3 loop reads CASSIRGAYQPQHF. The CDR3 DNA reads TGTGCCAGTAGTATCCGGGGGGCGTATCAGCCCCAGCATTTT.

The CDR3 region is CASTQHANEKLFF. The DNA of the CDR3 is TGTGCCAGCACCCAGCACGCTAATGAAAAACTGTTTTTT. This chain links TRBV27 with TRBJ1-4, with D hard to call. Trimming removed 7 bases at V and 3 bases at J, with 9 bases between. The CDR3 length is 13 residues. Germline-derived CDR1 and CDR2 are MNHEY and SMNVEV (reference sequence).

V usage is TRBV10-3 and J usage is TRBJ2-3, with 10 bases matching TRBD2. Trimming at V came to 4 bases and at J to 3 bases, leaving 4 bases not matched to a gene. Germline lookup yields CDR1 ENHRY and CDR2 SYGVKD. The CDR3 has 15 amino acids. DNA of the CDR3: TGTGCCATCAGTGCCGGGACTAGCGATACAGATACGCAGTATTTT. This translates into CAISAGTSDTDTQYF.

V gene TRBV25-1 combines with J gene TRBJ1-4, with D unclear. Trimming stripped 3 bases from V and 7 bases from J, with 15 bases between. Germline loops: CDR1 MGHDK, CDR2 SYGVNS. The CDR3 runs to 15 residues. CDR3 region: CASSDNGGLSEKLFF. CDR3 bases: TGTGCCAGCAGTGACAATGGAGGGTTGAGTGAAAAACTGTTTTTT.

This sequence joins TRBV27 and TRBJ2-5; 12 bases are shared with TRBD2. V was pared by 6 bases and J by 4 bases, with 6 bases of the junction left unmatched. CDR1 is MNHEY, CDR2 SMNVEV, per germline (reference sequence). The CDR3 contains 15 residues. DNA of the CDR3: TGTGCCAGCAGAAAGGGACTAGCGGGCGGAGAGACCCAGTACTTC. The encoded protein is CASRKGLAGGETQYF.

The chain combines TRBV11-2 with TRBJ1-5; D remains unclear. The CDR3 spans 14 residues. Germline loops: CDR1 SGHAT, CDR2 FQNNGV. The V gene lost 5 bases and the J gene lost 3 bases, with 11 bases spanning the gap. The CDR3 sequence: CASSQVADNQPQHF. CDR3 DNA: TGTGCCAGCAGCCAAGTAGCAGACAATCAGCCCCAGCATTTT.

This chain connects TRBV27 to TRBJ2-6; D is undetermined. The CDR3 extends over 13 amino acids. Germline-derived CDR1 and CDR2 are MNHEY and SMNVEV (reference sequence). V lost 2 bases to trimming and J lost 2 bases, with 1 base between them. Here the CDR3 reads CASSLAGANVLTF. Here the CDR3 DNA reads TGTGCCAGCAGTTTAGCTGGGGCCAACGTCCTGACTTTC.

The chain is built from TRBV14 and TRBJ1-5, with TRBD1 as a possible D gene (5 bases). Trimming took 3 bases from V and 3 from J, leaving 6 bases between them. Per germline, CDR1 SGHDN and CDR2 FVKESK. The CDR3 is made up of 13 amino acids. The CDR3 region is CASSQGLNQPQHF. The CDR3 DNA follows: TGTGCCAGCAGCCAGGGGCTCAATCAGCCCCAGCATTTT.

The chain combines TRBV11-1 with TRBJ2-1, with 9 nucleotides matching TRBD2. J was trimmed by 5 bases and V by 5 bases; bases with no gene match: 10. CDR1 is SGHAT, CDR2 FQDESV, per germline (reference sequence). CDR3 length: 16 residues. The CDR3 DNA sequence: TGTGCCAGCAGCCCTCAGGGGCTAGCGGGGAACAATGAGCAGTTCTTC. Its protein product is CASSPQGLAGNNEQFF. Together with reference TRBV11-1 and TRBJ2-1, the CDR3 gives the full variable domain: EAEVAQSPRYKITEKSQAVAFWCDPISGHATLYWYRQILGQGPELLVQFQDESVVDDSQLPKDRFSAERLKGVDSTLKIQPAELGDSAMYLCASSPQGLAGNNEQFFGPGTRLTVL.

The rearrangement uses TRBV11-2 and TRBJ2-7; 7 bases are shared with TRBD1. V shed 5 bases, J shed 3 bases, and the junction held 4 bases outside the gene matches. The germline CDR1 and CDR2 sequences are SGHAT and FQNNGV. CDR3 size: 13 residues. CDR3 sequence reads: CASSVTGDYEQYF. In DNA form, the CDR3 reads TGTGCCAGCAGCGTAACAGGGGACTACGAGCAGTACTTC.

This chain connects TRBV5-1 to TRBJ1-5; D might be TRBD1 (5 bases). Trimming took off 0 bases at V and 6 bases at J, with 13 bases between the two ends. The CDR3 has 15 residues. The germline V gene has CDR1 SGHRS and CDR2 YFSETQ. The CDR3 here is CASSLDGGGSQPQHF. In nucleotides, the CDR3 is TGCGCCAGCAGCTTGGATGGCGGGGGATCTCAGCCCCAGCATTTT. The full variable domain, rest sourced from reference TRBV5-1 and TRBJ1-5, is KAGVTQTPRYLIKTRGQQVTLSCSPISGHRSVSWYQQTPGQGLQFLFEYFSETQRNKGNFPGRFSGRQFSNSRSEMNVSTLELGDSALYLCASSLDGGGSQPQHFGDGTRLSIL.